This T cell receptor beta chain is from a study of response to subunit inactivated influenza vaccine. Whole-study findings and limits: Authors proposed each seasonal influenza vaccination draws in few new T cells.

This clonotype was counted between two and nine times. Its antigen is unknown. The CDR3 has 15 residues. The junction had 3 bases not matched to a gene; V was cut back by 1 base and J by 9 bases. CDR1 is SGHDT and CDR2 is YYEEEE in the germline V gene. MiXCR, applied by TCRdb to the RT-PCR reads, yields one record per CDR3 protein. The table has around 500,000 distinct CDR3 sequences, around 9.9% seen once; the top ten hold less than 15%. The V call is TRBV5-6, the J call TRBJ2-1, with TRBD2 matching 14 bases. The sample was PBMCs from blood, taken more than 35 days after vaccination. This TCR derives from a middle-aged man who received an inactivated influenza vaccine. In DNA form, the CDR3 reads TGTGCCAGCAGCTTGATGGGACTAGCGGGAGTTGAGCAGTTCTTC. This sequence encodes CASSLMGLAGVEQFF. Based on the CDR3 plus reference TRBV5-6 and TRBJ2-1, the full variable domain is DAGVTQSPTHLIKTRGQQVTLRCSPKSGHDTVSWYQQALGQGPQFIFQYYEEEERQRGNFPDRFSGHQFPNYSSELNVNALLLGDSALYLCASSLMGLAGVEQFFGPGTRLTVL.